This T cell receptor (beta chain) came from a study of response to subunit inactivated influenza vaccine. MiXCR was run by TCRdb on the RT-PCR reads, yielding one entry per CDR3 protein. The table records roughly 760,000 distinct CDR3 sequences, about 20% of them present only once. Germline values: CDR1 SEHNR, CDR2 FQNEAQ (reference sequence). Trimming at V came to 3 bases and at J to 5 bases, leaving 11 bases not matched to a gene. CDR3 length: 16 residues. The table lists this clonotype with a few counts. The specimen was PBMCs from blood, collected more than 4 days after vaccination. This receptor was identified in a man aged 50 or older who received an inactivated influenza vaccine. The chain couples TRBV7-9 to TRBJ2-7, with 9 bases fitting TRBD1. CDR3 DNA sequence: TGTGCCAGCAGCTTTACGGGGACAGGGCGTTGGGACGAGCAGTACTTC. Translating it yields CASSFTGTGRWDEQYF.